The clone carrying this TCR beta chain has just one count. The data were taken from a study of shared clonotypes between healthy human individuals. Assay used: immunoSEQ multiplex PCR; TCRdb lists only in-frame clones, some missing. The sample yields about 1,500,000 clones, around 97% seen once. The CDR3 covers 17 residues. With 3 bases clipped from V and 0 bases from J, the junction kept 7 bases outside the gene matches. Germline CDR1 is LNHDA and CDR2 is SQIVND (reference sequence). Sample: naive CD4+ T cells sorted from blood. Subset given: CD45RA+ positively selected. The TCR originated in a man younger than 40 in good health. The chain carries TRBV19 and TRBJ2-4; 8 nucleotides agree with TRBD1. CDR3 sequence (DNA): TGTGCCAGTAGTATTACCGGGACAGGAGTAGCCAAAAACATTCAGTACTTC. This sequence encodes CASSITGTGVAKNIQYF.